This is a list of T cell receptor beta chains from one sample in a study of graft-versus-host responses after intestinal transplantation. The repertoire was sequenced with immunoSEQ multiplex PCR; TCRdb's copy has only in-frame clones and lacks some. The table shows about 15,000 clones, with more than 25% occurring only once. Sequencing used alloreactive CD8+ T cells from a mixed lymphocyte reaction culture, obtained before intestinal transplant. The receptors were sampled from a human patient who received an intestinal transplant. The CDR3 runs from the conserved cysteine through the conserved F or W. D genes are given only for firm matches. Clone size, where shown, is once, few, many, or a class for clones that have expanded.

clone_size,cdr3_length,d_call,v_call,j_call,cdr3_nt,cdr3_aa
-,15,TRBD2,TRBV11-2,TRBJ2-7,TGTGCCAGCAGCTTAGGGACTAGCGGGTGGTACGAGCAGTACTTC,CASSLGTSGWYEQYF
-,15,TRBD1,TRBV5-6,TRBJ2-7,TGTGCCAGCAGCTGGGGGGGACAGGGGGACTACGAGCAGTACTTC,CASSWGGQGDYEQYF
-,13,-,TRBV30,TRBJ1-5,TGTGCCTGGAGTACGTGGGCCGGTCAGCCCCAGCATTTT,CAWSTWAGQPQHF
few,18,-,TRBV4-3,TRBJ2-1,TGCGCCAGCAGCCAAGATAGGGGACAGACTAGTTACTACAATGAGCAGTTCTTC,CASSQDRGQTSYYNEQFF
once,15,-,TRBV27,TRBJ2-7,TGTGCCAGCAGTTTTGCCGGGGGGCCCTTCTACGAGCAGTACTTC,CASSFAGGPFYEQYF
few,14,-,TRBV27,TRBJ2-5,TGTGCCAGCAGTTCCCTGGGCGGGGAAGAGACCCAGTACTTC,CASSSLGGEETQYF
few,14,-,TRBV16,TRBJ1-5,TGTGCCAGCAGCCAAGTAGACTACAATCAGCCCCAGCATTTT,CASSQVDYNQPQHF
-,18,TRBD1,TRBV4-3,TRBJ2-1,TGCGCCAGCAGCCAAGAAATAGTGGGACAGAGCTCCTACAATGAGCAGTTCTTC,CASSQEIVGQSSYNEQFF
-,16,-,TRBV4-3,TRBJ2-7,TGCGCCAGCAGCCAAGATAGTACAGGGATCTTTTACGAGCAGTACTTC,CASSQDSTGIFYEQYF
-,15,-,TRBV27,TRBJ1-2,TGTGCCAGCAGTTTATCTCAGGGGAGTAGCTATGGCTACACCTTC,CASSLSQGSSYGYTF
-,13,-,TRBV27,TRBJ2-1,TGTGCCAGCAGCGGGACTCCCAGAGAGGAGCAGTTCTTC,CASSGTPREEQFF
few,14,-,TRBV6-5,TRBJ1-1,TGTGCCAGCAGTCTATACGGGGGGGCCACTGAAGCTTTCTTT,CASSLYGGATEAFF
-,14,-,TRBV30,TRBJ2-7,TGTGCCTGGAGTCCAGGTCCGACCTCCTACGAGCAGTACTTC,CAWSPGPTSYEQYF